This TCR beta chain emerged from a study of blood T cell repertoires in COVID-19. Study-wide background: The cDNA or gDNA used as material had been derived from T cells, B-cell-depleted T cells, or PBMCs.

This clone was found a few times. Other nucleotide sequences from this sample produce the same CDR3. The study drew participants aged about 18 to 89 years from some 24 US areas. Cohorts were assigned according to the clinical history that participants reported. Original handling: Estimated nucleated cell counts came from reference gene primer amplification. Some clones are missing from TCRdb's copy, which holds only in-frame ones; the method was immunoSEQ multiplex PCR. V and J calls and clone size are those listed in that table; D and trimming were worked out from the DNA. The sample holds around 340,000 clones; 70% to 90% are singletons and the top ten take about 4%. This receptor was obtained from a woman aged 40 to 50 with acute COVID-19. The sequenced sample consisted of PBMCs or T cells enriched from blood (not recorded which).

The CDR3 sequence is CASSPPDSPSSYNSPLHF. CDR3 bases: TGTGCCAGCAGTCCCCCCGACAGCCCGAGCTCCTATAATTCACCCCTCCACTTT. The rearrangement links TRBV6-6 to TRBJ1-6; maybe TRBD1 (5 bases). CDR3 length equals 18 residues. With 5 bases removed from V and 0 bases from J, the gap between germline ends came to 17 bases. CDR1 is MNHNY and CDR2 is SVGAGI in the germline V gene (reference sequence).